This T cell receptor (beta chain) is from a study of metastatic and nonmetastatic thyroid tumors. Through MiXCR, TCRdb re-clonotyped the PCR reads. Seen here are tens of thousands of clones, 3.5% to 5% observed once, and the top ten hold roughly a fifth. The CDR3 runs 15 residues. V gave up 6 bases and J gave up 0 bases, with 15 bases separating them. Thyroid surgery took place with no prior treatment in any patient. This clone showed up just a few times. The chain recombines TRBV12-3 or TRBV12-4 with TRBJ2-7; D is uncertain. This receptor was obtained from a female donor with papillary thyroid cancer or a benign thyroid nodule (not recorded which). Some clones in this sample may be carry-over from other donors' samples. Specimen: blood. The CDR3 region is CASSVRRSSSYEQYF. DNA of the CDR3: TGTGCCAGCAGCGTAAGAAGGTCGAGCTCCTACGAGCAGTACTTC.